The text below deals with one T cell receptor beta chain. The data derive from a study of blood T cell repertoires in COVID-19. As for the study in general: Material from acute and convalescent COVID-19 was sourced from the United States, Italy and Spain.

Methods used by the authors: Amplification of reference gene primers provided the estimated nucleated cell counts. Sequencing was performed with immunoSEQ multiplex PCR; in TCRdb, only in-frame clones are kept and a portion is missing. That table furnishes V, J and clone size, whereas the DNA furnished D and trimming. Among about 150,000 clones listed, about 90% were seen once. From germline, CDR1 is SNHLY and CDR2 FYNNEI. This CDR3 region has 13 residues. V gave up 9 bases and J gave up 2 bases, with 11 bases separating them. V usage is TRBV2 and J usage is TRBJ1-5; possible D gene TRBD1, 6 bases. This sequence was found in a man aged 50 to 59 with acute or convalescent COVID-19. Sample: peripheral blood. CDR3 DNA: TGTGCCAGTGATCCAGGGGGCAATCAGCCCCAGCATTTT. It translates to CASDPGGNQPQHF. The complete variable domain, with remaining parts taken from reference TRBV2 and TRBJ1-5, reads EPEVTQTPSHQVTQMGQEVILRCVPISNHLYFYWYRQILGQKVEFLVSFYNNEISEKSEIFDDQFSVERPDGSNFTLKIRSTKLEDSAMYFCASDPGGNQPQHFGDGTRLSIL.